These 18 T cell receptor beta chains share one sample of origin, sequenced in a study of beta chain features in type 1 diabetes. Study-wide results and limits: TCRB CDR3s were moderately but significantly shorter in Type 1 diabetes patients in all four CD4+ subsets.

The whole isolated RNA underwent reverse transcription, so sequencing captured expressed TCRB transcripts. Using immunoSEQ multiplex PCR, the repertoire was profiled, and TCRdb retains in-frame clones only, with some absent. The sample yields under 300,000 clones, roughly 22% seen once. What these receptors recognize is not known. Material: naive CD4+ T cells from blood. Receptors originate from a woman in her 40s with type 1 diabetes.

V is TRBV19 and J is TRBJ2-6; tentatively, D is TRBD2 (5 bases). V was cut by 7 bases and J by 2 bases, with 9 bases left in between. Germline CDR1 reads LNHDA; CDR2 reads SQIVND (reference sequence). The CDR3 contains 14 residues. Here the CDR3 reads CASTDGTGANVLTF. The CDR3 bases are TGTGCCAGTACGGACGGGACTGGGGCCAACGTCCTGACTTTC.

CDR3 sequence reads: CASRFSGGPETQYF. As DNA, the CDR3 is TGTGCCAGCAGATTTTCGGGGGGCCCCGAGACCCAGTACTTC. The chain joins TRBV28 to TRBJ2-5; D is perhaps TRBD2 (7 bases). In germline, CDR1 is MDHEN, CDR2 SYDVKM. V was trimmed by 6 bases and J by 5 bases, leaving 16 bases between them. The CDR3 is 14 residues long.

This clone turned up a few times. V gene TRBV9 combines with J gene TRBJ2-3; TRBD2 agrees at 8 bases. Trimming cost V 0 bases and J 4 bases; bases outside gene matches: 4. The V gene's germline CDR1 is SGDLS and CDR2 YYNGEE. There are 15 residues in the CDR3. The CDR3 sequence is CASSVVGGGPDTQYF. In DNA, the CDR3 is TGTGCCAGCAGCGTAGTCGGCGGGGGGCCAGATACGCAGTATTTT.

The chain joins TRBV11-1 to TRBJ2-1; TRBD2 matches 8 bases. CDR3 length: 16 amino acids. V shed 4 bases and J 1 base; nucleotides not matched to a gene: 6. Germline V CDR1 and CDR2: SGHAT, FQDESV (reference sequence). CDR3 coding DNA: TGTGCCAGCAGCTCACCCCGGGAGGGGTCCTACAATGAGCAGTTCTTC. Translated: CASSSPREGSYNEQFF.

This clone was seen just once. The chain recombines TRBV30 with TRBJ2-1, with TRBD2 matching 11 bases. Trimming at V came to 5 bases and at J to 12 bases, leaving 9 bases not matched to a gene. The CDR3 runs to 13 residues. Germline V gene data show CDR1 as GTSNPN and CDR2 as SVGIG (reference sequence). The CDR3 DNA sequence: TGTGCCTGGTCGGGACTAGCGGATATAAGGCAGTTCTTC. It codes for CAWSGLADIRQFF.

This chain links TRBV7-3 with TRBJ2-5; a weak D match, TRBD2 (6 bases). Per the germline V gene, CDR1 is SGHTA and CDR2 is FQGTGA. Trimming removed 2 bases at V and 12 bases at J, with 16 bases between. This CDR3 region has 13 residues. This chain's CDR3 is CASSLLLGGVKYF. The CDR3 DNA follows: TGTGCCAGCAGCTTATTGTTGGGCGGGGTTAAGTACTTC. The variable domain in full, with the rest retrieved from reference TRBV7-3 and TRBJ2-5, is GAGVSQTPSNKVTEKGKYVELRCDPISGHTALYWYRQSLGQGPEFLIYFQGTGAADDSGLPNDRFFAVRPEGSVSTLKIQRTERGDSAVYLCASSLLLGGVKYFGPGTRLLVL.

J is TRBJ2-5 and V is TRBV4-1, with TRBD2 identical over 13 bases. This CDR3 spans 15 amino acids. The J segment lost 5 bases and the V segment lost 5 bases, leaving 5 bases of the junction unmatched. Germline lookup yields CDR1 MGHRA and CDR2 YSYEKL. The CDR3 protein is CASSRLAGGGETQYF. CDR3 nucleotides: TGCGCCAGCAGCAGACTAGCGGGGGGCGGGGAGACCCAGTACTTC.

The chain employs TRBV28 and TRBJ1-4; D is perhaps TRBD1 (5 bases). The germline V gene has CDR1 MDHEN and CDR2 SYDVKM. The CDR3 contains 15 residues. Trimming shortened V by 3 bases and J by 0 bases, and 8 bases separated the two germline ends. The CDR3 region is CASSLEGATNEKLFF. DNA for the CDR3: TGTGCCAGCAGTTTGGAAGGGGCAACTAATGAAAAACTGTTTTTT.

The chain employs TRBV29-1 and TRBJ1-1; 9 nucleotides line up with TRBD1. Germline CDR1 SQVTM, CDR2 ANQGSEA. CDR3 size: 15 residues. The J segment lost 0 bases and the V segment lost 7 bases, leaving 9 bases of the junction unmatched. The CDR3 bases are TGCAGCGCGTACAGGGGGCAAAGCATGAACACTGAAGCTTTCTTT. Its protein product is CSAYRGQSMNTEAFF.

The genes are TRBV5-1 and TRBJ1-1; no clear D gene. The CDR3 is 13 amino acids. CDR1 SGHRS and CDR2 YFSETQ come from the germline V gene. Trimming took off 4 bases at V and 5 bases at J, with 12 bases between the two ends. The CDR3 nucleotides read TGCGCCAGCAGCGACGGACTGGGGACTGAAGCTTTCTTT. Translation: CASSDGLGTEAFF. The full variable domain, rest sourced from reference TRBV5-1 and TRBJ1-1, is KAGVTQTPRYLIKTRGQQVTLSCSPISGHRSVSWYQQTPGQGLQFLFEYFSETQRNKGNFPGRFSGRQFSNSRSEMNVSTLELGDSALYLCASSDGLGTEAFFGQGTRLTVV.

Only a few counts were recorded for this clone. The J gene is TRBJ1-6, the V gene TRBV19; D ambiguous. Germline V gives CDR1 LNHDA, CDR2 SQIVND (reference sequence). This CDR3 is built from 14 residues. V shed 6 bases and J shed 6 bases, with 12 bases lying between them. The CDR3 sequence is CASSRSTGNSPLHF. The CDR3 nucleotides read TGTGCCAGTAGCCGGTCTACGGGTAATTCACCCCTCCACTTT. Variable domain in full (rest from reference TRBV19 and TRBJ1-6): DGGITQSPKYLFRKEGQNVTLSCEQNLNHDAMYWYRQDPGQGLRLIYYSQIVNDFQKGDIAEGYSVSREKKESFPLTVTSAQKNPTAFYLCASSRSTGNSPLHFGNGTRLTVT.

The chain is built from TRBV7-9 and TRBJ2-7; TRBD2 might be the D (5 bases). Germline V lookup: CDR1 SEHNR, CDR2 FQNEAQ (reference sequence). This CDR3 has 15 residues. Between the trimmed V and J ends, which lost 5 bases and 5 bases, there was a span of 19 bases. This CDR3 reads CASSLTVGRADEQYF. The CDR3 nucleotides are TGTGCCAGCAGCCTAACCGTGGGGAGAGCGGACGAGCAGTACTTC.

The chain has TRBV5-4 and TRBJ2-5; TRBD2 aligns across 11 bases. The junction had 6 bases not matched to a gene; V was cut back by 0 bases and J by 5 bases. This CDR3 is built from 16 residues. From germline, CDR1 is SGHNT and CDR2 YYREEE (reference sequence). The CDR3 nucleotides read TGTGCCAGCAGCTTGGGACTAGCGGGATTTCGGGAGACCCAGTACTTC. As protein: CASSLGLAGFRETQYF.

The rearrangement links TRBV29-1 to TRBJ2-7; D gene uncertain. V lost 4 bases to trimming and J lost 2 bases, with 9 bases between them. This CDR3 is 12 amino acids long. Germline V gene lookup returns CDR1 SQVTM and CDR2 ANQGSEA. CDR3: CSVALPTYEQYF. The CDR3 region has the DNA TGCAGCGTTGCACTGCCAACCTACGAGCAGTACTTC.

The chain is built from TRBV2 and TRBJ1-4, with a possible D match to TRBD1 (6 bases). The CDR3 contains 12 residues. V lost 6 bases and J 10 bases, leaving 12 bases between the germline ends. Germline assignment: CDR1 SNHLY and CDR2 FYNNEI. For the CDR3, the DNA is TGTGCCAGCAGGGAAAGAGGGGGAAAACTGTTTTTT. This sequence encodes CASRERGGKLFF.

This clone has just one count. The chain is built from TRBV27 and TRBJ2-1, with 12 bases fitting TRBD2. Germline-derived CDR1 and CDR2 are MNHEY and SMNVEV (reference sequence). V gave up 4 bases and J gave up 4 bases; unmatched junction bases: 5. The CDR3 consists of 16 residues. The CDR3 loop reads CASSSRLAGAYNEQFF. The CDR3 coding sequence is TGTGCCAGCAGTTCCCGACTAGCGGGGGCTTACAATGAGCAGTTCTTC.

The CDR3 coding sequence is TGTGCCAGCAGCCAAGCCCAGACGGGGGGCCAAGAGACCCAGTACTTC. Its translation is CASSQAQTGGQETQYF. The rearrangement links TRBV4-2 to TRBJ2-5; 7 nucleotides agree with TRBD2. The CDR3 spans 16 residues. Germline values: CDR1 LGHNA, CDR2 YNFKEQ. V dropped 1 base and J dropped 1; count of bases not matched to a gene: 6.

The V call is TRBV7-9, the J call TRBJ1-5; possibly TRBD1 for D (6 bases). Germline CDR1 reads SEHNR; CDR2 reads FQNEAQ (reference sequence). The CDR3 runs to 14 residues. V was shortened by 5 bases and J by 4 bases, with 12 bases between the two germline ends. Written as DNA, the CDR3 is TGTGCCAGCAGCCGGACAGAGCAGAATCAGCCCCAGCATTTT. This gives the protein CASSRTEQNQPQHF.